The 29 T cell receptor beta chains given below trace back to one sample, sequenced in a study of cytomegalovirus exposure and HLA in healthy donors. The PCR ran on 60 Vbeta and 13 Jbeta primers. The data were produced by immunoSEQ multiplex PCR, yet TCRdb's version contains in-frame clones alone and is incomplete. This table holds more than 90,000 clones, around 68% found once. Sequenced sample: PBMCs. The receptors here all came from a woman aged 45-65 years in good health and CMV-seropositive.

This clone was counted a few times. This chain links TRBV5-1 with TRBJ1-2; D is perhaps TRBD1 (6 bases). The CDR3 spans 14 residues. CDR1 SGHRS and CDR2 YFSETQ come from the germline V gene. Deletions cut 4 bases from V and 4 bases from J, with 14 bases between. In DNA form, the CDR3 reads TGCGCCAGCAGCCTGGGCCAGGACAGCTATGGCTACACCTTC. Amino acid sequence: CASSLGQDSYGYTF.

This clone has just a few counts. J is TRBJ2-6 and V is TRBV7-9; D gene unclear. This CDR3 region has 13 residues. V lost 4 bases, J lost 4 bases, and 5 bases lay in between. Germline CDR1 reads SEHNR; CDR2 reads FQNEAQ (reference sequence). CDR3 coding DNA: TGTGCCAGCAGCTCCTCGGGGGCCAACGTCCTGACTTTC. This gives the protein CASSSSGANVLTF.

This CDR3 is CSVGGSNQPQHF. The CDR3 nucleotides are TGCAGCGTTGGGGGCAGTAATCAGCCCCAGCATTTT. This rearrangement joins TRBV29-1 to TRBJ1-5; maybe TRBD1 (5 bases). Trimming stripped 4 bases from V and 4 bases from J, with 8 bases between. The CDR3 length is 12 residues. Germline V gene data show CDR1 as SQVTM and CDR2 as ANQGSEA.

The J gene is TRBJ1-1, the V gene TRBV11-2, with TRBD1 as a possible D gene (5 bases). The CDR3 is 13 amino acids. The V and J ends lost 3 bases and 7 bases respectively, with 12 bases between them. CDR1 and CDR2 (germline): SGHAT, FQNNGV. The CDR3 sequence is CASSFFRAREAFF. The CDR3 DNA sequence: TGTGCCAGCAGCTTCTTCAGGGCCCGTGAAGCTTTCTTT.

In DNA form, the CDR3 reads TGTGCCAGCAGCTTAGCTTACAGGGGAATGGGCGGCTACACCTTC. Protein product: CASSLAYRGMGGYTF. The genes are TRBV11-2 and TRBJ1-2, with TRBD1 matching 7 bases. The germline V gene has CDR1 SGHAT and CDR2 FQNNGV. The CDR3 consists of 15 residues. The trim removed 1 base at V and 8 bases at J, leaving 10 bases unmatched.

CDR3 in amino acids: CASRDRLNTEAFF. The CDR3 nucleotides are TGTGCCAGTAGGGACAGGTTGAACACTGAAGCTTTCTTT. This rearrangement joins TRBV19 to TRBJ1-1; 7 bases map to TRBD1. V was clipped by 6 bases and J by 0 bases; unmatched bases: 1. The CDR3 has 13 amino acids. Per germline, CDR1 LNHDA and CDR2 SQIVND (reference sequence).

V usage is TRBV11-2 and J usage is TRBJ1-1; tentative D call: TRBD1 (6 bases). Germline V gives CDR1 SGHAT, CDR2 FQNNGV. This CDR3 has 13 residues. Trimming took 6 bases from V and 1 from J, leaving 9 bases between them. The CDR3 bases are TGTGCCAGCAGTGGACAGCAGAACACTGAAGCTTTCTTT. This encodes CASSGQQNTEAFF.

The V and J genes are TRBV7-9 and TRBJ2-3, with 9 positions matching TRBD1. This CDR3 contains 16 residues. CDR1 is SEHNR and CDR2 is FQNEAQ in the germline V gene (reference sequence). Germline trimming cut 5 bases from V and 5 bases from J; bases unmatched to any gene: 11. The CDR3 DNA sequence: TGTGCCAGCAGCCGATGGACAGGGGTGGCCAAAGATACGCAGTATTTT. Translated: CASSRWTGVAKDTQYF.

The genes are TRBV5-1 and TRBJ2-1; 13 bases align to TRBD2. This CDR3 has 15 residues. The V gene end was trimmed by 3 bases and the J gene end by 6 bases; junction bases not matched to a gene: 3. Germline CDR1 is SGHRS and CDR2 is YFSETQ. CDR3 sequence: CASSSGLAGSNEQFF. The DNA of the CDR3 is TGCGCCAGCAGCTCGGGACTAGCGGGAAGCAATGAGCAGTTCTTC.

This clone has only one observation. V gene TRBV4-3 combines with J gene TRBJ2-7, with D perhaps TRBD2 (5 bases). The CDR3 covers 14 residues. The V gene's germline CDR1 is LGHNA and CDR2 YSLEER. V dropped 5 bases and J dropped 4 bases, with 15 bases sitting between them. The CDR3 DNA reads TGCGCCAGCAGCTCCCGGCTAGCAGAATACGAGCAGTACTTC. This translates into CASSSRLAEYEQYF.

This sequence joins TRBV7-9 and TRBJ1-1; D gene uncertain. The CDR3 consists of 14 residues. Germline loops: CDR1 SEHNR, CDR2 FQNEAQ (reference sequence). V lost 5 bases and J 1 base, leaving 11 bases between the germline ends. The CDR3 loop reads CASSPGRGNTEAFF. DNA for the CDR3: TGTGCCAGCAGCCCTGGACGGGGGAACACTGAAGCTTTCTTT.

The J gene is TRBJ1-1, the V gene TRBV11-1, with a weak D call TRBD1 (6 bases). The germline V and J ends were trimmed by 3 bases and 7 bases, with 21 bases remaining between them. CDR1 and CDR2 (germline): SGHAT, FQDESV (reference sequence). CDR3 length: 16 residues. This CDR3 reads CASSFVRGKAVGEAFF. Here the CDR3 DNA reads TGTGCCAGCAGCTTTGTCAGGGGAAAAGCTGTGGGTGAAGCTTTCTTT.

The rearrangement links TRBV5-1 to TRBJ2-1; D perhaps matches TRBD2 (7 bases). Trimming took 6 bases from V and 7 from J, leaving 14 bases between them. The CDR3 length is 13 residues. Germline CDR1 is SGHRS and CDR2 is YFSETQ. The DNA of the CDR3 is TGCGCCAGCATGGAGGGGGGGCCAAATGAGCAGTTCTTC. This gives the protein CASMEGGPNEQFF. Full variable domain (rest looked up from reference TRBV5-1 and TRBJ2-1): KAGVTQTPRYLIKTRGQQVTLSCSPISGHRSVSWYQQTPGQGLQFLFEYFSETQRNKGNFPGRFSGRQFSNSRSEMNVSTLELGDSALYLCASMEGGPNEQFFGPGTRLTVL.

The V call is TRBV27, the J call TRBJ1-1; D is possibly TRBD1 (5 bases). From germline, CDR1 is MNHEY and CDR2 SMNVEV (reference sequence). The CDR3 length is 16 residues. Between the trimmed V and J ends, which lost 2 bases and 0 bases, there was a span of 13 bases. The CDR3 bases are TGTGCCAGCAGTTTAACGGCAGGGCCGCTGAACACTGAAGCTTTCTTT. Translated: CASSLTAGPLNTEAFF.

The V gene is TRBV19, the J gene TRBJ1-4; 8 nucleotides match TRBD1. V trimming: 5 bases; J trimming: 6 bases; junction bases outside the gene matches: 5. Germline loops: CDR1 LNHDA, CDR2 SQIVND (reference sequence). This CDR3 has 14 amino acids. The CDR3 DNA follows: TGTGCCAGTAGTGAGCAGGGGGCTGATGAAAAACTGTTTTTT. This gives the protein CASSEQGADEKLFF.

Only one count was recorded for this clone. V usage is TRBV10-3 and J usage is TRBJ2-3, with 11 bases that match TRBD1. The length of the CDR3 is 14 residues. CDR1 and CDR2 (germline): ENHRY, SYGVKD. The V gene end was trimmed by 2 bases and the J gene end by 6 bases; junction bases not matched to a gene: 1. The CDR3 sequence: CAISERDRGDTQYF. The DNA of the CDR3 is TGTGCCATCAGTGAGCGGGACAGGGGGGATACGCAGTATTTT.

The V gene is TRBV19, the J gene TRBJ1-2; D may be TRBD1 (6 bases). The CDR3 consists of 14 residues. CDR1 LNHDA and CDR2 SQIVND come from the germline V gene (reference sequence). The V end was cut by 1 base, the J end by 8 bases, with 14 bases between. CDR3 nucleotide sequence: TGTGCCAGTAGTATAGGGCAGAACCAGGGGGGCTACACCTTC. Amino acid sequence: CASSIGQNQGGYTF.

The gene calls are TRBV4-2 and TRBJ2-7; unclear D gene. Germline V gene data show CDR1 as LGHNA and CDR2 as YNFKEQ. V lost 1 base and J lost 0, with 10 bases in between. The CDR3 is 15 amino acids. CDR3 protein: CASSQGPDNSYEQYF. The CDR3 DNA is TGTGCCAGCAGCCAAGGGCCCGACAACTCCTACGAGCAGTACTTC.

The chain carries TRBV30 and TRBJ2-1; 13 nucleotides align to TRBD2. The CDR3 runs to 14 residues. Germline CDR1 and CDR2: GTSNPN and SVGIG (reference sequence). V dropped 3 bases and J dropped 9; count of bases not matched to a gene: 5. The DNA of the CDR3 is TGTGCCTGGAGACTAGCGGGAGGGCCAGGTGAGCAGTTCTTC. Translated: CAWRLAGGPGEQFF.

This rearrangement joins TRBV18 to TRBJ2-7, with 11 bases that match TRBD2. Losses at the gene ends were 3 bases for V and 6 bases for J; bases not matched to a gene: 7. The CDR3 runs 15 residues. CDR1 is KGHSH, CDR2 LQKENI, per germline. CDR3 nucleotides: TGTGCCAGCTCACCCCCTAGCGGGGGGAAGTCCGAGCAGTACTTC. This codes for CASSPPSGGKSEQYF.

This clone appeared a single time. The chain joins TRBV30 to TRBJ1-5; D is ambiguous. The germline CDR1 and CDR2 sequences are GTSNPN and SVGIG (reference sequence). This CDR3 is 13 amino acids long. Trimming left V 2 bases short and J 6 bases short, with 11 bases between. For the CDR3, the DNA is TGTGCCTGGAGTCTCGGCGGCGGTCAGCCCCAGCATTTT. Its translation is CAWSLGGGQPQHF.

V is TRBV11-1 and J is TRBJ2-5; D uncertain. V shed 3 bases and J shed 4 bases, with 3 bases lying between them. Per germline, CDR1 SGHAT and CDR2 FQDESV (reference sequence). There are 11 residues in the CDR3. The CDR3 nucleotides read TGTGCCAGCAGCTTTCGAGAGACCCAGTACTTC. It translates to CASSFRETQYF. Full variable domain (remainder filled in from reference TRBV11-1 and TRBJ2-5): EAEVAQSPRYKITEKSQAVAFWCDPISGHATLYWYRQILGQGPELLVQFQDESVVDDSQLPKDRFSAERLKGVDSTLKIQPAELGDSAMYLCASSFRETQYFGPGTRLLVL.

The CDR3 sequence is CASSSQTGAQETQYF. The CDR3, as DNA: TGTGCCAGCAGCTCACAGACAGGGGCGCAAGAGACCCAGTACTTC. This chain connects TRBV5-4 to TRBJ2-5; 8 nucleotides agree with TRBD1. Germline V lookup: CDR1 SGHNT, CDR2 YYREEE (reference sequence). The CDR3 covers 15 residues. The V segment lost 3 bases and the J segment 2 bases; nucleotides outside the gene matches: 6.

The V call is TRBV7-2, the J call TRBJ1-1; D uncertain. Trimming cost V 3 bases and J 0 bases, with 8 bases left between them. The germline V gene has CDR1 SGHTA and CDR2 FQGNSA. This CDR3 spans 14 amino acids. CDR3 in amino acids: CASSFSHLNTEAFF. In DNA form, the CDR3 reads TGTGCCAGCAGCTTCAGTCACCTGAACACTGAAGCTTTCTTT.

This chain uses TRBV23-1 with TRBJ1-3; D perhaps matches TRBD1 (6 bases). TRBV23-1 is marked as an open reading frame, function uncertain. The CDR3 has 18 amino acids. Between the trimmed V and J ends, which lost 6 bases and 1 base, there was a span of 22 bases. CDR3 DNA sequence: TGCGCCAGCAGGAAAGCGGACACAAACAGGGAGTCTGGAAACACCATATATTTT. Residues: CASRKADTNRESGNTIYF.

The CDR3 reads CSVGQGATYEQYF. The CDR3 nucleotides are TGCAGCGTTGGACAGGGGGCGACCTACGAGCAGTACTTC. The J gene is TRBJ2-7, the V gene TRBV29-1; 10 bases are a match to TRBD1. The V gene end was trimmed by 4 bases and the J gene end by 2 bases; junction bases not matched to a gene: 2. This CDR3 spans 13 amino acids. Looked up from germline, CDR1 is SQVTM and CDR2 is ANQGSEA.

The rearrangement uses TRBV4-1 and TRBJ2-3, with D unclear. The V end lost 1 base, the J end lost 1 base, and 12 bases lay between the germline ends. The CDR3 covers 16 residues. Germline-derived CDR1 and CDR2 are MGHRA and YSYEKL. The CDR3 bases are TGCGCCAGCAGCCAAGTGGTCAGCCAGGGCACAGATACGCAGTATTTT. It yields the protein CASSQVVSQGTDTQYF.

In its sample, this clone was seen once. The J gene is TRBJ2-5, the V gene TRBV7-9, with D tentatively TRBD1 (6 bases). In germline, CDR1 is SEHNR, CDR2 FQNEAQ (reference sequence). This CDR3 spans 15 amino acids. V lost 5 bases to trimming and J lost 4 bases, with 17 bases between them. The CDR3 sequence: CASSPAVTGSETQYF. In nucleotides, the CDR3 is TGTGCCAGCAGCCCTGCGGTTACAGGGTCAGAGACCCAGTACTTC.

This chain uses TRBV4-2 with TRBJ1-4; a weak D match, TRBD1 (5 bases). The germline V and J ends were trimmed by 2 bases and 0 bases, with 10 bases remaining between them. The CDR3 runs to 16 residues. The V gene's germline CDR1 is LGHNA and CDR2 YNFKEQ. Here the CDR3 reads CASSQPDRATNEKLFF. As DNA, the CDR3 is TGTGCCAGCAGCCAACCCGACAGAGCAACTAATGAAAAACTGTTTTTT.